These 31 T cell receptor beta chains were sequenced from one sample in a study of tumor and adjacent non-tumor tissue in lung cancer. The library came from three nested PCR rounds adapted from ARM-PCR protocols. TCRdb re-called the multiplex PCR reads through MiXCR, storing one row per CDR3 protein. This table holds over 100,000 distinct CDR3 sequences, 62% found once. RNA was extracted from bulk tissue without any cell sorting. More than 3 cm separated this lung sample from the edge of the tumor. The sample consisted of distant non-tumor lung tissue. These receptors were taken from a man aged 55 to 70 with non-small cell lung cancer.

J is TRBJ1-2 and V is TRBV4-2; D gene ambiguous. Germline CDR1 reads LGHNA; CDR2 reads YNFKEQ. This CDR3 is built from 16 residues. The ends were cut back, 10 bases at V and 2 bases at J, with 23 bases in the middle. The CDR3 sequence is CAISPSSGEANYGYTF. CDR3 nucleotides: TGTGCCATCAGTCCCAGTTCTGGGGAAGCGAACTATGGCTACACCTTC.

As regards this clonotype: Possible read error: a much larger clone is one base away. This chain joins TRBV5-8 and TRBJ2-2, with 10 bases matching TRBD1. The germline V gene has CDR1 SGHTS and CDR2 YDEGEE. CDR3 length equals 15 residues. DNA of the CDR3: TGTGCCAGCAGCGCGGGACAGGGGCCACCTAGGGAGCTGTCTTTT. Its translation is CASSAGQGPPRELSF.

The CDR3 sequence is CASSFLGEQFF. In DNA, the CDR3 is TGTGCCAGCAGCTTTTTGGGTGAGCAGTTCTTC. V and J are TRBV7-9 and TRBJ2-1; D is unclear. The CDR3 has 11 residues. Germline assignment: CDR1 SEHNR and CDR2 FQNEAQ (reference sequence). Between the trimmed V and J ends, which lost 3 bases and 9 bases, there was a span of 6 bases.

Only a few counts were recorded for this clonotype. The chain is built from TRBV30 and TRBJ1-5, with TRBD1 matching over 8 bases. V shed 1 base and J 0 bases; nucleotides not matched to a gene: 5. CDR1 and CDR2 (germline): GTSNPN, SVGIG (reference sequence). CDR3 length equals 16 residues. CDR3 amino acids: CAWSAAGGYSNQPQHF. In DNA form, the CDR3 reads TGTGCCTGGAGTGCAGCAGGGGGCTATAGCAATCAGCCCCAGCATTTT.

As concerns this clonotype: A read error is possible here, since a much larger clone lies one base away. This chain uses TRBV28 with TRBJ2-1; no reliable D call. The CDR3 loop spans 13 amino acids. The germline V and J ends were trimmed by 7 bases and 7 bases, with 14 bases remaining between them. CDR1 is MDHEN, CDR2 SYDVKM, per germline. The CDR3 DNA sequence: TGTGCCAGCACCCCTAATAGGGCAAATGAGCAGTTCTTC. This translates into CASTPNRANEQFF.

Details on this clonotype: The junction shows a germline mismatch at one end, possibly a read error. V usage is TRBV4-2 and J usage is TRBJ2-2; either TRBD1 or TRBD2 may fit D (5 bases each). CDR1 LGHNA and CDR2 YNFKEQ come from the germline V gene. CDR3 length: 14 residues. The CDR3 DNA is TGTGCCAGCGGCCAAGGGGACGGGGATGGGGAGCTGTTTTTT. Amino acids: CASGQGDGDGELFF.

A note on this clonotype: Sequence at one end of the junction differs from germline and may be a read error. The chain's CDR3 is CDSSSILGVQAYEQYF. DNA for the CDR3: TGTGACAGCAGCTCGATCCTGGGGGTTCAGGCCTACGAGCAGTACTTC. The chain uses TRBV11-1 and TRBJ2-7; D may match TRBD1 or TRBD2 (5 bases each). Germline V gives CDR1 SGHAT, CDR2 FQDESV (reference sequence). CDR3 length: 16 residues.

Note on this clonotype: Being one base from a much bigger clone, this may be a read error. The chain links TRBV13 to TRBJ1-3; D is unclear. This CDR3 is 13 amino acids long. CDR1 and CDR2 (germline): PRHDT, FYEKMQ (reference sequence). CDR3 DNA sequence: TGTGCCATCAGCTGGCCTAATGGAAACACCATATATTTT. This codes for CAISWPNGNTIYF. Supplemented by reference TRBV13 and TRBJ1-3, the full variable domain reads AAGVIQSPRHLIKEKRETATLKCYPIPRHDTVYWYQQGPGQDPQFLISFYEKMQSDKGSIPDRFSAQQFSDYHSELNMSSLELGDSALYFCAISWPNGNTIYFGEGSWLTVV.

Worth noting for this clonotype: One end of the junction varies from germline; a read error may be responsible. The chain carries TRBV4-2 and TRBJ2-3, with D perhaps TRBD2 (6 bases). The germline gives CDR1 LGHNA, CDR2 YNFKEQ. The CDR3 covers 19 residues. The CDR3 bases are TGTGCCAGCAGCCAAGATGGGCGCGGGAATCGATATAGCATAGATATGCAGTATTTT. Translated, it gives CASSQDGRGNRYSIDMQYF.

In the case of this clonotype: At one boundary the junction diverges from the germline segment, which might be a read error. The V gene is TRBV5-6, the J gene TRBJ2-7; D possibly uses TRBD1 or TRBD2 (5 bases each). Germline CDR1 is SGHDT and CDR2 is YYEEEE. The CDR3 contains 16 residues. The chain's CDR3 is CANSWSPGTGSYEQYF. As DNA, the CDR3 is TGTGCCAACAGCTGGAGTCCAGGGACGGGGAGTTACGAGCAGTACTTC.

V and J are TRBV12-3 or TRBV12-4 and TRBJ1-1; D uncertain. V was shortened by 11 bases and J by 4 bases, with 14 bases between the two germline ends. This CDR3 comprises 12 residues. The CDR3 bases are TGTGCCTGCACTAGGAGGATCACTGAAGCTTTCTTT. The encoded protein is CACTRRITEAFF.

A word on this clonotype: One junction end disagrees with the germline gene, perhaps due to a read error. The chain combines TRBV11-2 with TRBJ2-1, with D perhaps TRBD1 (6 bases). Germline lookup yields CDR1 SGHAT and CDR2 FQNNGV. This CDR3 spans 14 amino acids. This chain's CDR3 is CGSSLGQRADEQFF. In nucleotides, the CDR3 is TGTGGCAGCAGCCTCGGACAGAGGGCCGATGAGCAGTTCTTC.

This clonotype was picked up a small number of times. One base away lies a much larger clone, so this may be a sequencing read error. CDR3 sequence reads: CASSLRGDTEAFF. The CDR3 nucleotides are TGCGCCAGCAGCCTGAGAGGGGACACTGAAGCTTTCTTT. The V and J genes are TRBV4-1 and TRBJ1-1; D may be TRBD1 (5 bases). Germline V gene sequence: CDR1 MGHRA, CDR2 YSYEKL. CDR3 size: 13 residues. V lost 4 bases, J lost 3 bases, and 9 bases lay in between.

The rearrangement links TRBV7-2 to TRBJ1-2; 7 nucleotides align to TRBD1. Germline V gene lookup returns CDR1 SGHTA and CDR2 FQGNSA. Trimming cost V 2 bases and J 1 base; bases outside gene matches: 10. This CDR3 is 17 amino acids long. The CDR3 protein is CASSLLGGQTINYGYTF. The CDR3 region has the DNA TGTGCCAGCAGCTTACTGGGGGGACAGACGATTAACTATGGCTACACCTTC. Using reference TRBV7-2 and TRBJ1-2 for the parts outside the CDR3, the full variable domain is GAGVSQSPSNKVTEKGKDVELRCDPISGHTALYWYRQSLGQGLEFLIYFQGNSAPDKSGLPSDRFSAERTGGSVSTLTIQRTQQEDSAVYLCASSLLGGQTINYGYTFGSGTRLTVV.

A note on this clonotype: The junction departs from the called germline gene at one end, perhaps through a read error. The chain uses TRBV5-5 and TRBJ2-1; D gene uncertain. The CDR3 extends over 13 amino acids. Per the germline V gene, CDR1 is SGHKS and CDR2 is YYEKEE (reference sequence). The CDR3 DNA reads TGTGTCAGCAGCTCGGTCGACCGCAATGAGCAATTCTTC. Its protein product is CVSSSVDRNEQFF.

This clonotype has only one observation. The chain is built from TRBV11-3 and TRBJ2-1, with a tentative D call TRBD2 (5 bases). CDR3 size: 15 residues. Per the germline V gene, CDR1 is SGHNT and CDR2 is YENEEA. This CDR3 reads CLSSPSGSSYNEQFF. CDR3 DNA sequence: TGTCTCAGCAGCCCCTCGGGGAGCTCCTACAATGAGCAGTTCTTC.

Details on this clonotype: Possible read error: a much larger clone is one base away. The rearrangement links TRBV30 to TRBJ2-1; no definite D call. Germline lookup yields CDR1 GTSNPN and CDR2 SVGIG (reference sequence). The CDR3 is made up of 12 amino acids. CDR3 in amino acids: CAWTGRYNEQLF. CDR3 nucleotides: TGTGCCTGGACCGGAAGATACAATGAGCAGCTCTTC.

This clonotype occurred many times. As DNA, the CDR3 is TGTGCCAGCAGCCGACAGATCAGTAGCAATCAGCCCCAGCATTTT. It yields the protein CASSRQISSNQPQHF. The chain is built from TRBV28 and TRBJ1-5; D might be TRBD1 (5 bases). This CDR3 is 15 amino acids long. In germline, CDR1 is MDHEN, CDR2 SYDVKM. V was trimmed by 6 bases and J by 0 bases, leaving 12 bases between them.

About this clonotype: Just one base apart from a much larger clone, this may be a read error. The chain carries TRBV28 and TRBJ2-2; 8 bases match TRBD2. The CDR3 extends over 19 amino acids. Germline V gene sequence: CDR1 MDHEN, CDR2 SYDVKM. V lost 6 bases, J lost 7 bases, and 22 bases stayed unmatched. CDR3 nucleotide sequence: TGTGCCAGCAGAGAGACAGGAGAGGGAATAGCGGGAATTAACGGGGAGCTGTTTTTT. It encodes CASRETGEGIAGINGELFF. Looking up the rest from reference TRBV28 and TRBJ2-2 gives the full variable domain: DVKVTQSSRYLVKRTGEKVFLECVQDMDHENMFWYRQDPGLGLRLIYFSYDVKMKEKGDIPEGYSVSREKKERFSLILESASTNQTSMYLCASRETGEGIAGINGELFFGEGSRLTVL.

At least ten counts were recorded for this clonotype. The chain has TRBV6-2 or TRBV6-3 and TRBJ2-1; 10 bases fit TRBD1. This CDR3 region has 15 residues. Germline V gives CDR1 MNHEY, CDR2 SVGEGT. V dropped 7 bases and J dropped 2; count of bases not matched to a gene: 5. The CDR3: CASIDGQGAYNEQFF. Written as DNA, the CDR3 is TGTGCCAGCATCGACGGACAGGGGGCCTACAATGAGCAGTTCTTC.

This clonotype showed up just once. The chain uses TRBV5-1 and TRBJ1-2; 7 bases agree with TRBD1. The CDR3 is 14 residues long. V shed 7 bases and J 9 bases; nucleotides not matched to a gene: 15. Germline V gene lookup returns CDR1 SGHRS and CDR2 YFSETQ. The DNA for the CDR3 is TGCGCCAGCGGCTATCGGGACAGCTCGAATAGCTACACCTTC. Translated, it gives CASGYRDSSNSYTF.

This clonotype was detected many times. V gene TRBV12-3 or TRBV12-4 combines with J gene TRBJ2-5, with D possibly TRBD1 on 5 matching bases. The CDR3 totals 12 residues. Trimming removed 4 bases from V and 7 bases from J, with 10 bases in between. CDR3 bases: TGTGCCAGCAGTTATCTTAGGGGGACCCAGTACTTC. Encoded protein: CASSYLRGTQYF.

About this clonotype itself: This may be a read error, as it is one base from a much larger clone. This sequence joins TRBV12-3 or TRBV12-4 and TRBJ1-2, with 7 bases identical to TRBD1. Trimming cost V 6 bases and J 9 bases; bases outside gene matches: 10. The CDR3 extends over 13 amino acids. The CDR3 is CASSSGTANRYTF. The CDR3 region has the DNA TGTGCCAGCAGCTCCGGGACAGCGAATCGCTACACCTTC.

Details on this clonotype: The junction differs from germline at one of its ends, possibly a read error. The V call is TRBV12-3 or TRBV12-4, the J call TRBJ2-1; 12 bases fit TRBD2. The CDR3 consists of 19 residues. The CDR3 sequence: CANSSVGLAGYSSYNGQFF. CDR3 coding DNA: TGTGCCAACAGTTCCGTCGGACTAGCGGGATATAGCTCCTACAATGGGCAGTTCTTC.

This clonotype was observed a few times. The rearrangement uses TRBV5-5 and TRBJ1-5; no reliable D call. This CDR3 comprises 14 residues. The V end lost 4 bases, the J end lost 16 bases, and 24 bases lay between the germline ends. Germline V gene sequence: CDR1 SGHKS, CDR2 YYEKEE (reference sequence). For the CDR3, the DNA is TGTGCCAGCAGCGCAGGACTGATGAATCAGCACCAACATTTT. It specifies CASSAGLMNQHQHF.

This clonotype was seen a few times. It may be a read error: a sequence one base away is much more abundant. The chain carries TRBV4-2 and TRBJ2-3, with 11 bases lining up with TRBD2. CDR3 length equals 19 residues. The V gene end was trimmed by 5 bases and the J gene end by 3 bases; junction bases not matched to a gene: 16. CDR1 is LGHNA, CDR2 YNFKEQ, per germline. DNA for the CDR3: TGTGCCAGCAGCGTAAGGGCGACTAGCGGGGATCAGGGGACAGATACGCAGTATTTT. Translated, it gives CASSVRATSGDQGTDTQYF.

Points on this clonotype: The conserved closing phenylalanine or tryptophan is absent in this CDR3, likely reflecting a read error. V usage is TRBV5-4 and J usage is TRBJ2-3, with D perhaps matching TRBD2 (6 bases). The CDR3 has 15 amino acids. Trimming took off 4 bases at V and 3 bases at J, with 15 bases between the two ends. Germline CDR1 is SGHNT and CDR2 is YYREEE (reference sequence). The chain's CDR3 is CASSDGLTGTDTQYL. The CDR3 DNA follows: TGTGCCAGCAGCGACGGACTAACGGGTACAGATACGCAGTATTTA.

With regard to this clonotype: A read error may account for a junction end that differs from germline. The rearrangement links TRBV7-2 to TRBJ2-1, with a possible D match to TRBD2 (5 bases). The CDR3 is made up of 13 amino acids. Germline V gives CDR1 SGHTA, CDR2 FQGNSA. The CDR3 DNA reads TGTGCCAGCAGCCGAGGAGACTACAATGGGCAGTTCTTC. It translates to CASSRGDYNGQFF.

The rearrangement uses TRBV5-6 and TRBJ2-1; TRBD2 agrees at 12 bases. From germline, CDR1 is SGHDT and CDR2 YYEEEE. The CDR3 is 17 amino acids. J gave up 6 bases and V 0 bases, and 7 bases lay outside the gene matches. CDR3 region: CASSLETSGRLSNEQFF. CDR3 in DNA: TGTGCCAGCAGCTTGGAAACTAGCGGGAGGCTTTCCAATGAGCAGTTCTTC.

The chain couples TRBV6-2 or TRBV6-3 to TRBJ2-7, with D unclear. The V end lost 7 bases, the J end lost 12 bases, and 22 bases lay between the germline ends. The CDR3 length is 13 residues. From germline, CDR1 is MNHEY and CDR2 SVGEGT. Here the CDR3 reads CASNLVFRFQRYF. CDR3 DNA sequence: TGTGCCAGCAACCTGGTGTTCCGCTTTCAAAGGTACTTC.

The CDR3 DNA sequence: TGCAGTGTTAGCCCCCAGACAGGGGGCCATTGCTACACCTTC. Its translation: CSVSPQTGGHCYTF. The chain employs TRBV20-1 and TRBJ1-2; 10 bases agree with TRBD1. With V trimmed by 7 bases and J by 9 bases, 14 bases remained unmatched. This CDR3 is 14 amino acids long. Looked up from germline, CDR1 is DFQATT and CDR2 is SNEGSKA (reference sequence).